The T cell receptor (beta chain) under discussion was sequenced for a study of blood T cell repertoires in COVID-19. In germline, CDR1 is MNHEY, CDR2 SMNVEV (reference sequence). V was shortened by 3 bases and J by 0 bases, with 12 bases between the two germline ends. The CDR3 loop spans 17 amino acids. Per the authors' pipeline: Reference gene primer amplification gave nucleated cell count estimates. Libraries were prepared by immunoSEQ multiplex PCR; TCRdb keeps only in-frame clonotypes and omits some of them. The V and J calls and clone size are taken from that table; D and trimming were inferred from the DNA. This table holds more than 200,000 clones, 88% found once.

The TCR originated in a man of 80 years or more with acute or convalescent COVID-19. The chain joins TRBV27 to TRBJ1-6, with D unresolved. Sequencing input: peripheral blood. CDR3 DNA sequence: TGTGCCAGCAGTTTGGTCGCGGGGAGCTCCTATAATTCACCCCTCCACTTT. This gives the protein CASSLVAGSSYNSPLHF.